This record concerns one T cell receptor (beta chain) sequence. The data are from a study of preoperative IRX-2 immunotherapy in early breast cancer. Sequenced by immunoSEQ multiplex PCR; TCRdb stores in-frame clones only, minus some. The table records 32,000 or so clones, under 85% of them present only once. Treatment denoted: preoperative locoregional IRX-2 cytokine immunotherapy. Patients received preoperative, locoregional IRX-2 cytokine immunotherapy in a phase Ib study. V shed 2 bases and J shed 8 bases, with 7 bases lying between them. Germline CDR1 KGHSH, CDR2 LQKENI. CDR3 length: 13 amino acids.

V gene TRBV18 combines with J gene TRBJ1-6; D ambiguous. This TCR was sampled from a human donor with breast cancer. Sequencing was performed on lymph node tissue, taken from a patient treated with IRX-2 immunotherapy. This CDR3 reads CASSPIGYSPLHF. As DNA, the CDR3 is TGTGCCAGCTCACCAATAGGTTATTCACCCCTCCACTTT.